These 16 T cell receptor beta chains came from one sample sequenced in a study of human T cells and chemical hapten exposure. TCRdb fed the RACE reads into MiXCR, producing one record per CDR3 protein. Found here are approximately 320,000 distinct CDR3 sequences, around 5.5% of them singletons; the top ten hold around 8%. Time point in this sample: pre-sensitization, week 0. Noted treatment: therapeutic diphenylcyclopropenone sensitization with weekly scalp DPC. Material: whole blood, obtained in connection with sensitization to the hapten diphenylcyclopropenone (DPC). All receptors come from a woman in her late teens or twenties with alopecia areata. Some clones in this sample may be carry-over from other donors' samples.

This clonotype has a handful of counts. This chain's CDR3 is CASSLVAVSNQPQHF. The DNA for the CDR3 is TGCGCCAGCAGCTTGGTGGCAGTAAGCAATCAGCCCCAGCATTTT. The V call is TRBV5-1, the J call TRBJ1-5; D remains ambiguous. V was trimmed by 0 bases and J by 1 base, leaving 8 bases between them. Per germline, CDR1 SGHRS and CDR2 YFSETQ. CDR3 size: 15 residues.

This clonotype was counted between two and nine times. The rearrangement joins TRBV12-3 or TRBV12-4 to TRBJ1-2; D ambiguous. The CDR3 covers 14 residues. Trimming stripped 5 bases from V and 3 bases from J, with 13 bases between. CDR3 coding DNA: TGTGCCAGCAGTATACGAGAGGTTGACTATGGCTACACCTTC. This sequence encodes CASSIREVDYGYTF.

This clonotype was counted a few times. The gene calls are TRBV4-3 and TRBJ2-2; D unclear. V dropped 1 base and J dropped 0 bases, with 6 bases sitting between them. This CDR3 spans 15 amino acids. CDR1 LGHNA and CDR2 YSLEER come from the germline V gene. CDR3 sequence: CASSQGSSNTGELFF. In DNA form, the CDR3 reads TGCGCCAGCAGCCAAGGATCTTCGAACACCGGGGAGCTGTTTTTT.

This clonotype was observed at least ten times. This rearrangement joins TRBV6-5 to TRBJ1-5; D might be TRBD1 (6 bases). Germline V gives CDR1 MNHEY, CDR2 SVGAGI. Trimming cost V 5 bases and J 0 bases, with 14 bases left between them. The CDR3 extends over 16 amino acids. The CDR3, as DNA: TGTGCCAGCAGTCCCCGCGGGGGCTATAGCAATCAGCCCCAGCATTTT. Its translation is CASSPRGGYSNQPQHF.

This sequence joins TRBV7-7 and TRBJ2-5; 8 bases line up with TRBD2. CDR1 is SSHAT, CDR2 FNYEAQ, per germline (reference sequence). CDR3 length equals 15 residues. The CDR3 nucleotides are TGTGCTAGCGCCTCAAGAGCGGGGGTCCAAGAGACCCAGTACTTC. Translating gives CASASRAGVQETQYF.

The chain carries TRBV6-2 or TRBV6-3 and TRBJ2-3; D is perhaps TRBD1 (6 bases). Germline values: CDR1 MNHEY, CDR2 SVGEGT. This CDR3 has 13 residues. Trimming shortened V by 2 bases and J by 8 bases, and 11 bases separated the two germline ends. The DNA for the CDR3 is TGTGCCAGCAGTTACGTGGACAGACTTACGCAGTATTTT. Translating gives CASSYVDRLTQYF.

As for this clonotype: Compared with germline, one end of the junction differs, possibly owing to a read error. The V call is TRBV4-3, the J call TRBJ2-2; TRBD2 matches 11 bases. The length of the CDR3 is 17 residues. Germline V gene sequence: CDR1 LGHNA, CDR2 YSLEER. CDR3 protein: CATSQLQFSGGAGELFF. The CDR3 DNA reads as TGCGCCACCAGCCAACTCCAGTTTAGCGGGGGGGCCGGGGAGCTGTTTTTT.

The chain carries TRBV10-3 and TRBJ1-4; D is perhaps TRBD1 (5 bases). CDR1 ENHRY and CDR2 SYGVKD come from the germline V gene. The V end was cut by 3 bases, the J end by 4 bases, with 9 bases between. The CDR3 is 14 amino acids. CDR3 sequence reads: CAISDLTVNEKLFF. Written as DNA, the CDR3 is TGTGCCATCAGTGATCTGACAGTTAATGAAAAACTGTTTTTT.

This clonotype was seen only a few times. The CDR3 nucleotides read TGTGCCACCAGTGATCCGGCCGGGACAGGCGAGACAGATACGCAGTATTTT. It encodes CATSDPAGTGETDTQYF. The chain combines TRBV24-1 with TRBJ2-3; 8 nucleotides match TRBD1. The CDR3 runs 17 residues. V lost 3 bases and J lost 3; bases outside the gene matches: 10. Germline V gives CDR1 KGHDR, CDR2 SFDVKD.

This clonotype has a count of ten or more. The V and J genes are TRBV20-1 and TRBJ1-5; TRBD1 is a possible D gene (5 bases). CDR1 and CDR2 (germline): DFQATT, SNEGSKA (reference sequence). The CDR3 is 16 amino acids. Deletions cut 0 bases from V and 4 bases from J, with 16 bases between. This CDR3 is CSARDWVGPINQPQHF. Written as DNA, the CDR3 is TGCAGTGCTAGAGATTGGGTGGGGCCCATTAATCAGCCCCAGCATTTT.

This clonotype was seen only a few times. This chain uses TRBV7-8 with TRBJ1-2, with a tentative D call TRBD1 (5 bases). The V gene lost 5 bases and the J gene lost 8 bases, with 15 bases spanning the gap. The germline V gene encodes CDR1 SGHVS and CDR2 FQNEAQ. The CDR3 runs 13 residues. The CDR3 DNA sequence: TGTGCCAGCAGCATCGACAGCTCGGGGGGCTACACCTTC. Its translation: CASSIDSSGGYTF.

This clonotype was detected only a few times. V usage is TRBV29-1 and J usage is TRBJ1-2; TRBD1 might be the D (6 bases). Trimming removed 8 bases from V and 5 bases from J, with 21 bases in between. Germline V gives CDR1 SQVTM, CDR2 ANQGSEA. The CDR3 runs to 14 residues. CDR3 nucleotides: TGCAGCTCTGGACAGCTGCAGGAAGGATATGGCTACACCTTC. The encoded protein is CSSGQLQEGYGYTF. Complete variable domain (other parts from reference TRBV29-1 and TRBJ1-2): SAVISQKPSRDICQRGTSLTIQCQVDSQVTMMFWYRQQPGQSLTLIATANQGSEATYESGFVIDKFPISRPNLTFSTLTVSNMSPEDSSIYLCSSGQLQEGYGYTFGSGTRLTVV.

This clonotype was found many times. The CDR3 loop is CASRLRGGGTGELFF. CDR3 nucleotides: TGTGCCAGCAGGCTACGCGGAGGAGGGACCGGGGAGCTGTTTTTT. The chain joins TRBV12-3 or TRBV12-4 to TRBJ2-2, with a possible D match to TRBD2 (6 bases). Trimming pared 6 bases from V and 5 bases from J, leaving 16 bases between. CDR3 length: 15 residues.

The table lists this clonotype with many counts. This chain joins TRBV9 and TRBJ2-7; 7 nucleotides match TRBD1. V lost 3 bases and J lost 3; bases outside the gene matches: 6. CDR1 is SGDLS and CDR2 is YYNGEE in the germline V gene. The CDR3 sequence is 14 residues long. The CDR3 loop reads CASSAGTDLYEQYF. CDR3 nucleotides: TGTGCCAGCAGCGCGGGGACAGACCTCTACGAGCAGTACTTC.

The chain recombines TRBV3-1 with TRBJ1-1; D gene unclear. The CDR3 spans 13 residues. V gave up 0 bases and J gave up 5 bases, with 7 bases separating them. The germline V gene encodes CDR1 LGHDT and CDR2 YNNKEL (reference sequence). CDR3 residues: CASSQERRTEAFF. In DNA, the CDR3 is TGTGCCAGCAGCCAAGAGCGGAGGACTGAAGCTTTCTTT.

At least ten counts were recorded for this clonotype. The V gene is TRBV28, the J gene TRBJ1-6; D remains ambiguous. CDR1 is MDHEN, CDR2 SYDVKM, per germline. V was cut by 2 bases and J by 14 bases, with 10 bases left in between. This CDR3 spans 12 amino acids. The CDR3 reads CASSLQGLALHF. CDR3 bases: TGTGCCAGCAGTTTACAAGGATTGGCCCTCCACTTT.